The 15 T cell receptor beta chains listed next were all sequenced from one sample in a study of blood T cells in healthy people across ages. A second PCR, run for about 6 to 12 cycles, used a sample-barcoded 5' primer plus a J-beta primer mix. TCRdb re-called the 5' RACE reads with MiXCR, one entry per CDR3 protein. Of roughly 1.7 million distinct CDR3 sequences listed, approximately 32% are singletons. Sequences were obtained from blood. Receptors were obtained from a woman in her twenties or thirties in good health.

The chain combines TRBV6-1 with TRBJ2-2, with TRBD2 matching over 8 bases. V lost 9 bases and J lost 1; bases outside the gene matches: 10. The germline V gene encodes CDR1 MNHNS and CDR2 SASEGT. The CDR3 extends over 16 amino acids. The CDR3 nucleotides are TGTGCCAGTGGGGGAGCGGGGGCCAAGAACACCGGGGAGCTGTTTTTT. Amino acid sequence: CASGGAGAKNTGELFF.

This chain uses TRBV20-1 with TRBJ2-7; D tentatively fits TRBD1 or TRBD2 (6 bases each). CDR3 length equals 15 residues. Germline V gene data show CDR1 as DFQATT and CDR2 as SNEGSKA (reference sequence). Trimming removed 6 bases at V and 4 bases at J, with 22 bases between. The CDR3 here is CSASTASADRYEQYF. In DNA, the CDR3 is TGCAGTGCAAGTACCGCTAGCGCCGACAGGTACGAGCAGTACTTC.

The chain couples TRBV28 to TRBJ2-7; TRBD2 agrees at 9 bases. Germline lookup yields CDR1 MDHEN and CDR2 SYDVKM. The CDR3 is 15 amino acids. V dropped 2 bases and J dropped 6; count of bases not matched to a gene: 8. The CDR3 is CASSLSGAGGGEQYF. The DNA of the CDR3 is TGTGCCAGCAGTTTAAGTGGTGCGGGAGGGGGCGAGCAGTACTTC.

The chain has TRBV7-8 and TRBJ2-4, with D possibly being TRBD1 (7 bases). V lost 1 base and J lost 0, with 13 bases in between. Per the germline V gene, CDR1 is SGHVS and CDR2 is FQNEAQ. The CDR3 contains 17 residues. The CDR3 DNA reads TGTGCCAGCAGCTTAGATGCAGGGGGACTAGCCAAAAACATTCAGTACTTC. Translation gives CASSLDAGGLAKNIQYF.

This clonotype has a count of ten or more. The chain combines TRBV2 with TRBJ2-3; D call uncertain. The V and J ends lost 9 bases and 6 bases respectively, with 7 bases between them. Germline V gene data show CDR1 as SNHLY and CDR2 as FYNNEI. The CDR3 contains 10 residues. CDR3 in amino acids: CARTSDTQYF. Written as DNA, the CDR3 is TGTGCCAGGACGAGCGATACGCAGTATTTT.

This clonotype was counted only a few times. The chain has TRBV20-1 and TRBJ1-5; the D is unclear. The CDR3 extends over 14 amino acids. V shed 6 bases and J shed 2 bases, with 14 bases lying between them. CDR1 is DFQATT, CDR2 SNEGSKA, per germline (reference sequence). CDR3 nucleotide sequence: TGCAGTGCACGGGGTGGGCAGGGCAATCAGCCCCAGCATTTT. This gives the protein CSARGGQGNQPQHF.

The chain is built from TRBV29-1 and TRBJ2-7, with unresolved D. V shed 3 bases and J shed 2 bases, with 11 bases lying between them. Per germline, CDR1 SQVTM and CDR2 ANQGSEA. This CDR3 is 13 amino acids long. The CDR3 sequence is CSVEKGPAYEQYF. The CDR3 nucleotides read TGCAGCGTTGAGAAGGGTCCGGCCTACGAGCAGTACTTC.

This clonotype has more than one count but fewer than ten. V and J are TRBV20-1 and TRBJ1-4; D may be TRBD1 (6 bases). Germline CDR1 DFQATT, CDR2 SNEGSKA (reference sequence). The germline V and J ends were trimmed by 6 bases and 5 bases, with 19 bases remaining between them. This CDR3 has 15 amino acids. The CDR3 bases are TGCAGTGCCAATTCCAGGGGAGACCACAATGAAAAACTGTTTTTT. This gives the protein CSANSRGDHNEKLFF.

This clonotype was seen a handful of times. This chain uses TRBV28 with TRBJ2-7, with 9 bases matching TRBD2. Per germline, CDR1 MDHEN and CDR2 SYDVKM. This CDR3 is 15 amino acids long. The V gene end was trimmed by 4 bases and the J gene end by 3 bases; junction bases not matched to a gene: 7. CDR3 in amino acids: CASSSTTSGLYEQYF. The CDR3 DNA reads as TGTGCCAGCAGTTCTACGACTAGCGGCCTCTACGAGCAGTACTTC.

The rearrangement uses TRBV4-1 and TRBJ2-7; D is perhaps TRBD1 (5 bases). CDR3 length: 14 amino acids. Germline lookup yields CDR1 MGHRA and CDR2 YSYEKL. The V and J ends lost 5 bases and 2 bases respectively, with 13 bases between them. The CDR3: CASSAMKGTYEQYF. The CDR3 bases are TGCGCCAGCAGCGCCATGAAGGGGACCTACGAGCAGTACTTC.

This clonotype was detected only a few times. For the CDR3, the DNA is TGTGCCACCAGCAGAGGGGGGATGGGCGGGAGTGCTTCCACGCAGTATTTT. Its protein is CATSRGGMGGSASTQYF. The genes are TRBV15 and TRBJ2-3, with 7 bases aligning to TRBD2. The CDR3 sequence is 17 residues long. Trimming at V came to 1 base and at J to 9 bases, leaving 16 bases not matched to a gene. Germline CDR1 reads LNHNV; CDR2 reads YYDKDF (reference sequence).

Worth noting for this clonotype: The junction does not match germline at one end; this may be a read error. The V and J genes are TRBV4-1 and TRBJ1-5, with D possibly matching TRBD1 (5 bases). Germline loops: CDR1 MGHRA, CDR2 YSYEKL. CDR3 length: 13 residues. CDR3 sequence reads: CASNQRTGEPQHF. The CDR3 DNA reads TGCGCCAGCAACCAAAGGACGGGGGAGCCCCAGCATTTT.

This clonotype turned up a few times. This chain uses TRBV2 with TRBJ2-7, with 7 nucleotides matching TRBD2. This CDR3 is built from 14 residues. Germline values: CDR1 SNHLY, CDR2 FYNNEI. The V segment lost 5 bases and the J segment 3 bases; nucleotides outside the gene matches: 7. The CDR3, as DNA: TGTGCCAGCAGTACAGGAGCGGGATTCTACGAGCAGTACTTC. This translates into CASSTGAGFYEQYF. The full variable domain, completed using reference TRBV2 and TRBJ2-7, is EPEVTQTPSHQVTQMGQEVILRCVPISNHLYFYWYRQILGQKVEFLVSFYNNEISEKSEIFDDQFSVERPDGSNFTLKIRSTKLEDSAMYFCASSTGAGFYEQYFGPGTRLTVT.

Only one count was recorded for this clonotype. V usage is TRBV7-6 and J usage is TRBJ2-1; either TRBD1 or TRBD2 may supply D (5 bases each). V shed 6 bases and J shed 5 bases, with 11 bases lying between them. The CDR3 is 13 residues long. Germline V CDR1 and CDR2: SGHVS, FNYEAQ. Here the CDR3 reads CASSCRDHNEQFF. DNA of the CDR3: TGTGCCAGCAGTTGCCGGGACCACAATGAGCAGTTCTTC.

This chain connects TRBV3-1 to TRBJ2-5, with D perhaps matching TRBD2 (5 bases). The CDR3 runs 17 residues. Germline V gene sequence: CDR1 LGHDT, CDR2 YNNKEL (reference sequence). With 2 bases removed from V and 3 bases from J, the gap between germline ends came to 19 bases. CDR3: CASSQPPTMVGKETQYF. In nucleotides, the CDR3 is TGTGCCAGCAGCCAACCCCCGACTATGGTAGGCAAAGAGACCCAGTACTTC.